This T cell receptor (beta chain) was identified in a study of blood T cell repertoires in COVID-19 (dated by TCRdb to 2019 to 2021). Regarding the complete study: Samples covering the acute and convalescent phases of COVID-19 were provided by collaborators in the United States, Italy and Spain. The prospective study material was composed of cDNA or gDNA derived from T cells, B-cell-depleted T cells, or PBMCs. Deeply sampled blood TCRbeta repertoires from subjects exposed to, actively infected with, or recovered from COVID-19 were included in the dataset. The repertoires were released in a freely available public database meant as a resource for research on the immune response to SARS-CoV-2. The samples were drawn from two sources: the first 160 participants of the ongoing ImmuneRACE study, and 950 to 1,500 subjects contributed by 6 global collaborators. Nearly every sample came with metadata listing a de-identified subject ID, COVID-19 status, age in years and sex. HLA class I and class II types, where available, came from metadata supplied by the sample provider rather than from assay-based typing.

Note on this clone: The antigen it recognizes is unknown. No base quality values were provided; no much bigger clone lies one nucleotide off.

TCRbeta CDR3 regions were amplified from genomic DNA using the immunoSEQ Assay, a bias-controlled multiplex PCR. As for how the authors treated the data: Nucleated cell counts per sample were estimated from amplification of reference gene primers within the assay. To quantify the absolute abundance of each unique TCRbeta CDR3 rearrangement, sequence reads were collapsed and filtered. For each sample, productive Simpson clonality was calculated by taking the square root of Simpson's diversity index across productive rearrangements. TCRdb limited this immuneACCESS table to in-frame rearrangements with V and J called. A share of clones is missing; checked studies link under half to unresolved V genes, and the rest is unexplained. The V and J calls and clone size were taken over from that table, and D and trimming were inferred from the DNA. This sample gives 200,000 to 250,000 clones in total; about 88% of them show up just once. Just under 1% of the sample goes to the ten largest clones.

Summary of the overall study and its limitations: The amount of clinical and demographic metadata varied by source and participant and was provided uncurated.

Collaborating institutions collected whole blood in K2EDTA tubes following their own protocols. For TCRbeta analysis, collaborators shipped samples in one of three forms: frozen whole blood, isolated PBMCs, or DNA extracted from either of those sample types. The specimen sequenced was peripheral blood. The origin of this receptor is a man in his forties with acute or convalescent COVID-19.

The sequenced DNA: TGTGCCAGCAGCTCGGGACAGGGAGATTCACCCCTCCACTTT. It encodes CASSSGQGDSPLHF. This sequence uses TRBV9 and TRBJ1-6, and TRBD1 matches 9 of the central bases. CDR1 SGDLS and CDR2 YYNGEE were looked up in the germline V gene. For this chain, trimming is 4 bases at the V end and 8 bases at the J end, and the number of junction bases without a gene match is 4. From its cysteine to its phenylalanine, the CDR3 spans 14 amino acids. Only the CDR3 region is kept as DNA, spanning 42 bases read in frame from base 1.